A single sample gave rise to the 15 T cell receptor beta chains below, sequenced in a study of a mutant IDH1 vaccine in newly diagnosed glioma (dated by TCRdb to the early 2020s). Per the publication, the time point label means: week 11, during vaccination. Each vaccine dose was 300 ug of a 20-mer mutant IDH1 peptide in Montanide, given subcutaneously with topical imiquimod. Their target antigens are unknown. The library was produced with the immunoSEQ multiplex PCR assay. TCRdb provides this immuneACCESS table in a form limited to in-frame rearrangements. Some clones are lacking; in checked studies, under half of them reflect an unresolved V gene, and why the rest are absent is not known. The sample records 110,000 or so clones, almost 90% of which are singletons. Roughly 0.55% of the sample goes to the ten largest clones. The sequences come from PBMCs, collected from a glioma patient whose treatment included an IDH1 peptide vaccine. The source is a woman between 50 and 59 years old with glioma.

The rearrangement joins TRBV6-1 to TRBJ1-1; tentatively, D is TRBD1 (5 bases). V was clipped by 5 bases and J by 1 base, with 14 bases between them. The germline gives CDR1 MNHNS, CDR2 SASEGT. This CDR3 comprises 15 residues. The DNA for the CDR3 is TGTGCCAGCAGTTCGTGGGACCGGACGAACACTGAAGCTTTCTTT. Protein sequence: CASSSWDRTNTEAFF.

The CDR3 loop reads CASSHTSGKLNEQYF. The CDR3, as DNA: TGTGCCAGCAGCCACACTAGCGGGAAGCTGAACGAGCAGTACTTC. The gene calls are TRBV28 and TRBJ2-7, with 10 positions matching TRBD2. V lost 6 bases to trimming and J lost 5 bases; unmatched junction nucleotides: 10. The germline V gene encodes CDR1 MDHEN and CDR2 SYDVKM. The CDR3 extends over 15 amino acids.

The chain is built from TRBV4-2 and TRBJ2-7; TRBD2 is a possible D gene (6 bases). The CDR3 consists of 16 residues. CDR1 LGHNA and CDR2 YNFKEQ come from the germline V gene. V gave up 2 bases and J gave up 2 bases, with 16 bases separating them. The CDR3 sequence: CASSQISGARTYEQYF. CDR3 in DNA: TGTGCCAGCAGCCAAATTAGCGGAGCGAGAACCTACGAGCAGTACTTC.

The table lists this clone with a count of one. This chain uses TRBV2 with TRBJ2-6; D is unclear. V dropped 3 bases and J dropped 0 bases, with 3 bases sitting between them. The CDR3 loop spans 14 amino acids. CDR1 and CDR2 from the germline V gene are SNHLY and FYNNEI. CDR3 sequence reads: CASSDDSGANVLTF. The DNA for the CDR3 is TGTGCCAGCAGTGACGACTCTGGGGCCAACGTCCTGACTTTC.

The V gene is TRBV6-1, the J gene TRBJ2-7; 8 positions match TRBD1. There are 14 residues in the CDR3. Trimming took 1 base from V and 4 from J; bases not matched to a gene: 3. CDR1 MNHNS and CDR2 SASEGT come from the germline V gene. The CDR3 bases are TGTGCCAGCAGTGAAGGGACAGGGTATTACGAGCAGTACTTC. Residues: CASSEGTGYYEQYF.

The CDR3 loop is CASSLGQGAGTEAFF. In DNA form, the CDR3 reads TGCGCCAGCAGCTTGGGGCAGGGGGCAGGGACTGAAGCTTTCTTT. V and J are TRBV5-1 and TRBJ1-1; 8 bases agree with TRBD1. V was pared by 0 bases and J by 5 bases, with 6 bases of the junction left unmatched. This CDR3 spans 15 amino acids. Germline CDR1 reads SGHRS; CDR2 reads YFSETQ.

This clone appeared a single time. The rearrangement uses TRBV7-3 and TRBJ2-5, with D perhaps TRBD1 (5 bases). The V end was cut by 4 bases, the J end by 5 bases, with 11 bases between. The germline gives CDR1 SGHTA, CDR2 FQGTGA. The CDR3 totals 13 residues. CDR3 region: CASSSRVGETQYF. CDR3 sequence (DNA): TGTGCCAGCAGCTCCAGGGTAGGGGAGACCCAGTACTTC.

The rearrangement links TRBV5-1 to TRBJ2-2; TRBD1 matches 7 bases. Germline assignment: CDR1 SGHRS and CDR2 YFSETQ. Germline trimming cut 3 bases from V and 2 bases from J; bases unmatched to any gene: 4. The CDR3 has 15 amino acids. Here the CDR3 reads CASSSGGANTGELFF. In DNA form, the CDR3 reads TGCGCCAGCAGCTCAGGGGGAGCAAACACCGGGGAGCTGTTTTTT.

V and J are TRBV4-1 and TRBJ2-3; 8 positions agree with TRBD2. Germline V lookup: CDR1 MGHRA, CDR2 YSYEKL. Trimming cost V 0 bases and J 3 bases; bases outside gene matches: 5. The CDR3 is made up of 16 amino acids. Here the CDR3 DNA reads TGCGCCAGCAGCCAAGATCCCAGCGGGAGAACAGATACGCAGTATTTT. Translating it yields CASSQDPSGRTDTQYF.

The chain's CDR3 is CASTPQGRAYEQYF. The CDR3, as DNA: TGTGCCAGCACCCCTCAGGGCAGGGCCTACGAGCAGTACTTC. The chain has TRBV28 and TRBJ2-7, with TRBD1 as a possible D gene (5 bases). The CDR3 loop spans 14 amino acids. CDR1 and CDR2 (germline): MDHEN, SYDVKM. V was clipped by 7 bases and J by 2 bases, with 15 bases between them.

The rearrangement uses TRBV7-9 and TRBJ2-7; D unclear. V lost 5 bases and J lost 0, with 5 bases in between. CDR1 is SEHNR and CDR2 is FQNEAQ in the germline V gene (reference sequence). The CDR3 has 12 amino acids. The CDR3 bases are TGTGCCAGCAGCCCCCGCTCCTACGAGCAGTACTTC. The encoded protein is CASSPRSYEQYF.

CDR3 loop: CASSSRDRGTYEQYF. Written as DNA, the CDR3 is TGTGCCAGCAGCTCCAGGGACAGGGGAACCTACGAGCAGTACTTC. This chain connects TRBV5-4 to TRBJ2-7, with 10 bases that match TRBD1. The ends lost 3 bases at V and 2 bases at J; junction bases unmatched: 5. The CDR3 length is 15 residues. Germline values: CDR1 SGHNT, CDR2 YYREEE (reference sequence).

The chain uses TRBV10-2 and TRBJ2-7, with D tentatively TRBD1 or TRBD2 (5 bases each). Germline CDR1 and CDR2: WSHSY and SAAADI. The V end lost 4 bases, the J end lost 6 bases, and 16 bases lay between the germline ends. This CDR3 comprises 14 residues. As DNA, the CDR3 is TGCGCCAGCAGTGCCACCTCAACTAGGGGCGAGCAGTACTTC. Encoded protein: CASSATSTRGEQYF.

V gene TRBV20-1 combines with J gene TRBJ1-4; TRBD1 matches at 9 bases. In germline, CDR1 is DFQATT, CDR2 SNEGSKA (reference sequence). The CDR3 has 11 amino acids. V was pared by 6 bases and J by 8 bases, with 1 base of the junction left unmatched. In nucleotides, the CDR3 is TGCAGTGCGGGACAGGGCGAAAAACTGTTTTTT. It specifies CSAGQGEKLFF.

This clone has a handful of counts. The chain is built from TRBV5-1 and TRBJ1-1; D is unresolved. Trimming left V 0 bases short and J 2 bases short, with 5 bases between. Germline V lookup: CDR1 SGHRS, CDR2 YFSETQ. The CDR3 is 13 residues long. CDR3 residues: CASSLVYNTEAFF. CDR3 in DNA: TGCGCCAGCAGCTTGGTCTACAACACTGAAGCTTTCTTT.